This section outlines one T cell receptor beta chain sequence together with its context. With V trimmed by 6 bases and J by 1 base, 0 bases remained unmatched. The CDR3 spans 13 residues. The germline CDR1 and CDR2 sequences are SGHTA and FQGTGA. This record comes from a study of blood T cell repertoires in COVID-19. As for the study in general: COVID-19 samples collected from the United States, Italy and Spain covered acute and convalescent phases.

The protocol was immunoSEQ multiplex PCR, while the TCRdb copy is restricted to in-frame clones and leaves out a portion. The table records 150,000 to 200,000 clones, roughly four fifths of them present only once. The participants were between roughly 18 and 100 years old and came from roughly 25 US areas. Categorization into cohorts depended on clinical history that participants reported. Two negative PCRs, clearance, or symptom resolution were required of recovered Cohort 3 donors. The TCR sequence derives from a man aged 45-60 years who had recovered from COVID-19. Source material: PBMCs or T cells enriched from blood (not recorded which). V and J are TRBV7-3 and TRBJ1-1, with 9 bases fitting TRBD1. Here the CDR3 reads CASRDRGNTEAFF. The CDR3 DNA follows: TGTGCCAGCAGGGACAGGGGGAACACTGAAGCTTTCTTT. Using reference TRBV7-3 and TRBJ1-1 for the parts outside the CDR3, the full variable domain is GAGVSQTPSNKVTEKGKYVELRCDPISGHTALYWYRQSLGQGPEFLIYFQGTGAADDSGLPNDRFFAVRPEGSVSTLKIQRTERGDSAVYLCASRDRGNTEAFFGQGTRLTVV.